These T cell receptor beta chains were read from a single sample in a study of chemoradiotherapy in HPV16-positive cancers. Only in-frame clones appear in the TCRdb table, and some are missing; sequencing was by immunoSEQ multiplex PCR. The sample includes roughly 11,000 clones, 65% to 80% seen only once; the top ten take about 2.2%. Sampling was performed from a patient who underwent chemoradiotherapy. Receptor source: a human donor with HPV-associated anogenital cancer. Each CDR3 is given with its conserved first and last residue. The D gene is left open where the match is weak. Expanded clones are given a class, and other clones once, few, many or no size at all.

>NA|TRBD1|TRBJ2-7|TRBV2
TGTGCCAGCACCCCGGACAGGGGTTTCGGTGAGCAGTACTTC
CASTPDRGFGEQYF
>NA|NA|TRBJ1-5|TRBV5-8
TGTGCCAGCACGCCGGGGGGGTACTATAATCAGCCCCAGCATTTT
CASTPGGYYNQPQHF
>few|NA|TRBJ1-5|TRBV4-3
TGCGCCAGCAGCCAAGATCTGTTCGGACCCCAGCATTTT
CASSQDLFGPQHF
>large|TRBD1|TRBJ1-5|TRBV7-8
TGTGCCAGCAGCTTATGGTGGGACAGGGGACAGGGGAGCAATCAGCCCCAGCATTTT
CASSLWWDRGQGSNQPQHF
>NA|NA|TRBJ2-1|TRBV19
TGTGCCAGTAGTATAGTGGGGGGAGACAATGAGCAGTTCTTC
CASSIVGGDNEQFF
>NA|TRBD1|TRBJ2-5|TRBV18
TGTGCCAGCACTCGGAAAGGGACAGACCAAGAGACCCAGTACTTC
CASTRKGTDQETQYF
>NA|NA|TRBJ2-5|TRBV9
TGTGCCAGCAGCTTTGGACAGAGCGGGGAGACCCAGTACTTC
CASSFGQSGETQYF
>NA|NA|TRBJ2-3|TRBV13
TGTGCCAGCAGCTCCGGATGGGAAACCGGCACAGATACGCAGTATTTT
CASSSGWETGTDTQYF
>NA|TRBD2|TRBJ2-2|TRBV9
TGTGCCAGCAGCGTAGAAGGCGGACGGGGGGGGAACACCGGGGAGCTGTTTTTT
CASSVEGGRGGNTGELFF
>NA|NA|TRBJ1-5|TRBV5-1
TGCGCCAGCAGCTTGGTGCCAGGTCAGCCCCAGCATTTT
CASSLVPGQPQHF
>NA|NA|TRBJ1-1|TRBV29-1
TGCAGCGTTGAAGAGAGTCCTAACACTGAAGCTTTCTTT
CSVEESPNTEAFF
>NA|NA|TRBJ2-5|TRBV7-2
TGTGCCAGCAGCTTAGGTTCGGGGTTGGAGACCCAGTACTTC
CASSLGSGLETQYF
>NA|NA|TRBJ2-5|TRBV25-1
TGTGCCAGCAGTGCCCCAGCAATTCAAGAGACCCAGTACTTC
CASSAPAIQETQYF
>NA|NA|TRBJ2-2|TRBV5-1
TGCGCCAGCAGCTTTGGGGATACCACCGGGGAGCTGTTTTTT
CASSFGDTTGELFF
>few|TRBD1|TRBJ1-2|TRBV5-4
TGTGCCAGCAGCTTCCCCGGGACAGGGGGCGGAATTGGCTACACCTTC
CASSFPGTGGGIGYTF
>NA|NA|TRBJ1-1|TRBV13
TGTGCCAGCAGCCCTCGTCCCTCAACAATGAACACTGAAGCTTTCTTT
CASSPRPSTMNTEAFF
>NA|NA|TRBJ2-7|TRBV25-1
TGTGCCAGCAGTGAATACTCACGAACCTACGAGCAGTACTTC
CASSEYSRTYEQYF
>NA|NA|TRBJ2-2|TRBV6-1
TGTGCCAGCAGTGTAGGGTCAAGCACCGGGGAGCTGTTTTTT
CASSVGSSTGELFF
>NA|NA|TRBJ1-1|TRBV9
TGTGCCAGCAGCGTAGCCGGTCACACTGAAGCTTTCTTT
CASSVAGHTEAFF
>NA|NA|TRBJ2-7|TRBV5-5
TGTGCCAGCAGCCGGGTGGGAATCACCTACGAGCAGTACTTC
CASSRVGITYEQYF
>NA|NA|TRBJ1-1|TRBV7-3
TGTGCCAGCAGCCCAGGGGCAGGGAACACTGAAGCTTTCTTT
CASSPGAGNTEAFF
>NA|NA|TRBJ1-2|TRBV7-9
TGTGCCAGCAGCTTATTTCAGGATGGCTACACCTTC
CASSLFQDGYTF
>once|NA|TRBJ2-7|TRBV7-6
TGTGCCAGCAGCCCCGGGACTGACGGTTACGAGCAGTACTTC
CASSPGTDGYEQYF
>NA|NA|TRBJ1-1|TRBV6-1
TGTGCCAGCAGCAACAGGGACCTGAACACTGAAGCTTTCTTT
CASSNRDLNTEAFF
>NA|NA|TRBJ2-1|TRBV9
TGTGCCAGCAGCGTAGACCCAGGCTCCTACAATGAGCAGTTCTTC
CASSVDPGSYNEQFF
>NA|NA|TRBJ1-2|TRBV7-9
TGTGCCAGCAGCGCCCCGGACAAAAACTATGGCTACACCTTC
CASSAPDKNYGYTF
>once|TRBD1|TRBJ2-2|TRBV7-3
TGTGCCAGCAGCTTATACGGACAGGGGAGCGGGGAGCTGTTTTTT
CASSLYGQGSGELFF
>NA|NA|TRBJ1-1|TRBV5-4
TGTGCCAGCAGCCGACCGGGGGGGACTGAAGCTTTCTTT
CASSRPGGTEAFF
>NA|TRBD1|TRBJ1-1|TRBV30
TGTGCCTGGAGCCCCCAGGGGGTCACTGAAGCTTTCTTT
CAWSPQGVTEAFF
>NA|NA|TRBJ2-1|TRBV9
TGTGCCAGCAGCGTAGGAGGCAGGGTCAACAATGAGCAGTTCTTC
CASSVGGRVNNEQFF
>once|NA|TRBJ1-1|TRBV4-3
TGCGCCAGCAGCCAAGTGAGGGGGGAGACGGAAGCTTTCTTT
CASSQVRGETEAFF
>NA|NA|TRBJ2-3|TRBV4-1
TGCGCCAGCAGCCACTTTCCTCGGGAAACCACAGATACGCAGTATTTT
CASSHFPRETTDTQYF
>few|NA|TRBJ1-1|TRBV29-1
TGCAGCGTTGTGCCCCCCGGGGCAGGCACTGAAGCTTTCTTT
CSVVPPGAGTEAFF
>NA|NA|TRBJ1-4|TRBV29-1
TGCAGCGTTGAAGTTTTTGAAAAACTGTTTTTT
CSVEVFEKLFF
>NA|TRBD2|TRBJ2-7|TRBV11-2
TGTGCCAGCAGCTTAAGGCGAGCGGGGGAGAACGAGCAGTACTTC
CASSLRRAGENEQYF
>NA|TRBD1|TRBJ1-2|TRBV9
TGTGCCAGCAGCCCTCCTCGAGGGGGCACGGGCTACACCTTC
CASSPPRGGTGYTF